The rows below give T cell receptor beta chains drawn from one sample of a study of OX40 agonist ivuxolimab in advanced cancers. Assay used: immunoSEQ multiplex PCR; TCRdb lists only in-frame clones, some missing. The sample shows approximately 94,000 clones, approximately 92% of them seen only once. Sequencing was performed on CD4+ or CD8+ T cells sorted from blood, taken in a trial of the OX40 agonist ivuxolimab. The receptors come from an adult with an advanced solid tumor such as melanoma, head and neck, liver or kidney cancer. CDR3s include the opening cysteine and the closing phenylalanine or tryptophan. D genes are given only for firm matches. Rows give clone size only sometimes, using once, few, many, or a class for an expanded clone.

CDR3nt: TGTGCCACCAGCAGGTACAGGGACCACGAGCAGTACTTC
CDR3aa: CATSRYRDHEQYF
v_gene: TRBV15
j_gene: TRBJ2-7
abundance: NA
d_gene: NA

CDR3nt: TGTGCCATCAAGGGGGGCTGGCAAGAGACCCAGTACTTC
CDR3aa: CAIKGGWQETQYF
v_gene: TRBV15
j_gene: TRBJ2-5
abundance: NA
d_gene: NA

CDR3nt: TGTGCTAGTGCAAGTCCGGGACAGGAGTCAAACACCGGGGAGCTGTTTTTT
CDR3aa: CASASPGQESNTGELFF
v_gene: TRBV12-5
j_gene: TRBJ2-2
abundance: once
d_gene: TRBD1

CDR3nt: TGTGCCAGCAGTTCCCGGAGGAGGACCCCACACTACGAGCAGTACTTC
CDR3aa: CASSSRRRTPHYEQYF
v_gene: TRBV28
j_gene: TRBJ2-7
abundance: NA
d_gene: NA

CDR3nt: TGTGCCAGTAGTATTGTCCAGGGCTACGAGCAGTACTTC
CDR3aa: CASSIVQGYEQYF
v_gene: TRBV19
j_gene: TRBJ2-7
abundance: NA
d_gene: NA

CDR3nt: TGTGCCAGCAGTGAAGCATCCTACAATGAGCAGTTCTTC
CDR3aa: CASSEASYNEQFF
v_gene: TRBV25-1
j_gene: TRBJ2-1
abundance: NA
d_gene: NA

CDR3nt: TGTGCCAGCAGCGTAGTGCCAGGTTACGAGCAGTACTTC
CDR3aa: CASSVVPGYEQYF
v_gene: TRBV9
j_gene: TRBJ2-7
abundance: NA
d_gene: NA

CDR3nt: TGTGCCAGCAGCTTCGTGACAGGATCGCAAGAGACCCAGTACTTC
CDR3aa: CASSFVTGSQETQYF
v_gene: TRBV7-6
j_gene: TRBJ2-5
abundance: once
d_gene: NA

CDR3nt: TGTGCCAGCAGCTTAACCCCTGGACAGGGAGAAGAGACCCAGTACTTC
CDR3aa: CASSLTPGQGEETQYF
v_gene: TRBV11-2
j_gene: TRBJ2-5
abundance: NA
d_gene: TRBD1

CDR3nt: TGCAGCGTTGAAGGACTAGCGGGAGTCTACGAGCAGTACTTC
CDR3aa: CSVEGLAGVYEQYF
v_gene: TRBV29-1
j_gene: TRBJ2-7
abundance: NA
d_gene: TRBD2

CDR3nt: TGTGCCTGGAGTGACCCCCTGATGCCTGGTCTCCACACCATATATTTT
CDR3aa: CAWSDPLMPGLHTIYF
v_gene: TRBV30
j_gene: TRBJ1-3
abundance: NA
d_gene: NA

CDR3nt: TGTGCCAGCAGCCAAGAGGTTGGTCACCCGAACACCGGGGAGCTGTTTTTT
CDR3aa: CASSQEVGHPNTGELFF
v_gene: TRBV4-2
j_gene: TRBJ2-2
abundance: NA
d_gene: NA

CDR3nt: TGCGCCAGCAGCCAAGATTTGGACGGCACAGATACGCAGTATTTT
CDR3aa: CASSQDLDGTDTQYF
v_gene: TRBV4-3
j_gene: TRBJ2-3
abundance: NA
d_gene: NA

CDR3nt: TGTGCCATCGGCGGATCAGGAAACACCATATATTTT
CDR3aa: CAIGGSGNTIYF
v_gene: TRBV10-3
j_gene: TRBJ1-3
abundance: once
d_gene: NA

CDR3nt: TGTGCCAGCAGCCTTAGGAACAATGAGCAGTTCTTC
CDR3aa: CASSLRNNEQFF
v_gene: TRBV11-2
j_gene: TRBJ2-1
abundance: NA
d_gene: NA

CDR3nt: TGTGCCAGCAGCGGGACTAGCGGGTACTATGAGCAGTTCTTC
CDR3aa: CASSGTSGYYEQFF
v_gene: TRBV6-6
j_gene: TRBJ2-1
abundance: NA
d_gene: TRBD2

CDR3nt: TGTGCCAGCAGCCTAACGTTCGGCACAGATACGCAGTATTTT
CDR3aa: CASSLTFGTDTQYF
v_gene: TRBV27
j_gene: TRBJ2-3
abundance: NA
d_gene: NA

CDR3nt: TGCGCCAGCAGCCTCGGACTAGCCGGGGAGCTGTTTTTT
CDR3aa: CASSLGLAGELFF
v_gene: TRBV4-1
j_gene: TRBJ2-2
abundance: once
d_gene: TRBD2

CDR3nt: TGTGCCAGTAGTTGGGGGGGGAGAAGCAATCAGCCCCAGCATTTT
CDR3aa: CASSWGGRSNQPQHF
v_gene: TRBV19
j_gene: TRBJ1-5
abundance: NA
d_gene: NA

CDR3nt: TGTGCCAGTAGTCCCCGGGACACCTATGACGAGCAGTACTTC
CDR3aa: CASSPRDTYDEQYF
v_gene: TRBV19
j_gene: TRBJ2-7
abundance: NA
d_gene: NA

CDR3nt: TGTGCCAGCAGTGATCCACAGGGGAACTACGAGCAGTACTTC
CDR3aa: CASSDPQGNYEQYF
v_gene: TRBV25-1
j_gene: TRBJ2-7
abundance: NA
d_gene: TRBD1

CDR3nt: TGTGCCATCAGTGCTACGGACAGGGACACAGATACGCAGTATTTT
CDR3aa: CAISATDRDTDTQYF
v_gene: TRBV10-3
j_gene: TRBJ2-3
abundance: once
d_gene: TRBD1

CDR3nt: TGTGCCAGCAGCGACCCCTCGGGACTAGGCTACAATGAGCAGTTCTTC
CDR3aa: CASSDPSGLGYNEQFF
v_gene: TRBV9
j_gene: TRBJ2-1
abundance: NA
d_gene: TRBD2

CDR3nt: TGTGCCAGCAGCTCGTCAGGTCCATTCGATGGCTACACCTTC
CDR3aa: CASSSSGPFDGYTF
v_gene: TRBV5-4
j_gene: TRBJ1-2
abundance: NA
d_gene: NA

CDR3nt: TGTGCCAGCAGTTACTCGTGGACTTTAAACACTGAAGCTTTCTTT
CDR3aa: CASSYSWTLNTEAFF
v_gene: TRBV6-5
j_gene: TRBJ1-1
abundance: NA
d_gene: NA

CDR3nt: TGCGCCAGCAGCTTGGAGAAAAAAATAGACATTCAGTACTTC
CDR3aa: CASSLEKKIDIQYF
v_gene: TRBV5-1
j_gene: TRBJ2-4
abundance: once
d_gene: NA

CDR3nt: TGTGCCAGCAGTTCTACAGGATATAGCAATCAGCCCCAGCATTTT
CDR3aa: CASSSTGYSNQPQHF
v_gene: TRBV7-2
j_gene: TRBJ1-5
abundance: NA
d_gene: NA

CDR3nt: TGTGCCAGCAGCCTTCGACAGGGAGCCTACGAGCAGTACTTC
CDR3aa: CASSLRQGAYEQYF
v_gene: TRBV7-2
j_gene: TRBJ2-7
abundance: few
d_gene: TRBD1

CDR3nt: TGTGCCAGCAGTCATCCGGGAGATCAGCCCCAGCATTTT
CDR3aa: CASSHPGDQPQHF
v_gene: TRBV2
j_gene: TRBJ1-5
abundance: NA
d_gene: NA

CDR3nt: TGTGCCAGCAGCTTAAGCTACGAGCAGTACTTC
CDR3aa: CASSLSYEQYF
v_gene: TRBV13
j_gene: TRBJ2-7
abundance: once
d_gene: NA

CDR3nt: TGTGCCAGCAGCCCGGGACCCCTCACTGAAGCTTTCTTT
CDR3aa: CASSPGPLTEAFF
v_gene: TRBV6-5
j_gene: TRBJ1-1
abundance: NA
d_gene: NA

CDR3nt: TGTGCCAGCAGCTTGGCGGGGACTAGCGGTAACTACAATGAGCAGTTCTTC
CDR3aa: CASSLAGTSGNYNEQFF
v_gene: TRBV13
j_gene: TRBJ2-1
abundance: NA
d_gene: TRBD2

CDR3nt: TGCGCCAGCAGCTTGATTAGTGAGAGCTCCTACGAGCAGTACTTC
CDR3aa: CASSLISESSYEQYF
v_gene: TRBV5-1
j_gene: TRBJ2-7
abundance: NA
d_gene: NA

CDR3nt: TGTGCCAGCAGCTCCTGGGACAGGGAAGATAACGAGCAGTACTTC
CDR3aa: CASSSWDREDNEQYF
v_gene: TRBV11-2
j_gene: TRBJ2-7
abundance: NA
d_gene: TRBD1

CDR3nt: TGTGCCAGCAGCTTCCATGCTTTCTTT
CDR3aa: CASSFHAFF
v_gene: TRBV7-9
j_gene: TRBJ1-1
abundance: NA
d_gene: NA

CDR3nt: TGCGCCAGCAGCTCCGAACTGGGAGGTATCCACGGCTACACCTTC
CDR3aa: CASSSELGGIHGYTF
v_gene: TRBV5-1
j_gene: TRBJ1-2
abundance: NA
d_gene: NA

CDR3nt: TGTGCCAGCAGCCGGGACAGGGGCGATCAGCCCCAGCATTTT
CDR3aa: CASSRDRGDQPQHF
v_gene: TRBV6-5
j_gene: TRBJ1-5
abundance: NA
d_gene: TRBD1

CDR3nt: TGTGCCAGCAGCGTAGGACTAGCGGGAGATATGAATACGCAGTATTTT
CDR3aa: CASSVGLAGDMNTQYF
v_gene: TRBV9
j_gene: TRBJ2-3
abundance: NA
d_gene: TRBD2

CDR3nt: TGTGCCAGTAGCCCTAAGGACAGTTGGGACGAGCAGTACTTC
CDR3aa: CASSPKDSWDEQYF
v_gene: TRBV19
j_gene: TRBJ2-7
abundance: NA
d_gene: NA

CDR3nt: TGTGCCAGCTCACCTCCAGGGACTAGCGCAGGGGGAAAGACCCAGTACTTC
CDR3aa: CASSPPGTSAGGKTQYF
v_gene: TRBV18
j_gene: TRBJ2-5
abundance: NA
d_gene: TRBD2

CDR3nt: TGTGCCAGCAGCCAAGATCTAGCGGGTAGCAATGAGCAGTTCTTC
CDR3aa: CASSQDLAGSNEQFF
v_gene: TRBV14
j_gene: TRBJ2-1
abundance: NA
d_gene: TRBD2

CDR3nt: TGTGCCAGCAGCTTCCTTAGCAATCAGCCCCAGCATTTT
CDR3aa: CASSFLSNQPQHF
v_gene: TRBV28
j_gene: TRBJ1-5
abundance: NA
d_gene: NA

CDR3nt: TGTGCCAGTAATGGGGTTCCTCATGAAGCTTTCTTT
CDR3aa: CASNGVPHEAFF
v_gene: TRBV19
j_gene: TRBJ1-1
abundance: few
d_gene: NA

CDR3nt: TGTGCCAGCAGCGTGGGTGGGGTTGAGTACGAGACCCAGTACTTC
CDR3aa: CASSVGGVEYETQYF
v_gene: TRBV9
j_gene: TRBJ2-5
abundance: NA
d_gene: NA

CDR3nt: TGCGCCAGCACTCCAGGGCAGAACGGCTACACCTTC
CDR3aa: CASTPGQNGYTF
v_gene: TRBV10-2
j_gene: TRBJ1-2
abundance: NA
d_gene: NA

CDR3nt: TGTGCCAGCAGTTGGGCCCCACGGGACAGGGCCGTCGAGCAGTACTTC
CDR3aa: CASSWAPRDRAVEQYF
v_gene: TRBV6-5
j_gene: TRBJ2-7
abundance: NA
d_gene: TRBD1

CDR3nt: TGTGCCAGTAGTTCCGGGGGGAATGGCTACACCTTC
CDR3aa: CASSSGGNGYTF
v_gene: TRBV19
j_gene: TRBJ1-2
abundance: NA
d_gene: NA

CDR3nt: TGTGCCAGCAGAACAAGAGGCGGGGTGAGCTCCTACGAGCAGTACTTC
CDR3aa: CASRTRGGVSSYEQYF
v_gene: TRBV27
j_gene: TRBJ2-7
abundance: NA
d_gene: NA

CDR3nt: TGTGCCAGCAGCTTTGGGTTGGGGTCGGTCTCCTACACCTTC
CDR3aa: CASSFGLGSVSYTF
v_gene: TRBV5-6
j_gene: TRBJ1-2
abundance: NA
d_gene: NA

CDR3nt: TGTGCCAGCAATCACGGTAATGAGCAGTTCTTC
CDR3aa: CASNHGNEQFF
v_gene: TRBV25-1
j_gene: TRBJ2-1
abundance: NA
d_gene: NA

CDR3nt: TGTGCCAGCAGTTTGCGACTAGCTTTGTTCGACAATGAGCAGTTCTTC
CDR3aa: CASSLRLALFDNEQFF
v_gene: TRBV6-6
j_gene: TRBJ2-1
abundance: NA
d_gene: TRBD2

CDR3nt: TGTGCCAGCAGTGACCCCAGTGGGGGGTCGGGAGAGACCCAGTACTTC
CDR3aa: CASSDPSGGSGETQYF
v_gene: TRBV6-1
j_gene: TRBJ2-5
abundance: NA
d_gene: NA

CDR3nt: TGTGCCAGCAGCGACAGGGTTTACTACGAGCAGTACTTC
CDR3aa: CASSDRVYYEQYF
v_gene: TRBV6-1
j_gene: TRBJ2-7
abundance: NA
d_gene: TRBD1

CDR3nt: TGTGCCAGCAGCTTGGGGACGTTGAATTCACCCCTCCACTTT
CDR3aa: CASSLGTLNSPLHF
v_gene: TRBV5-8
j_gene: TRBJ1-6
abundance: NA
d_gene: NA

CDR3nt: TGTGCCAGCAGCATTATGACAGGGGATGAGCGCTATGGCTACACCTTC
CDR3aa: CASSIMTGDERYGYTF
v_gene: TRBV7-9
j_gene: TRBJ1-2
abundance: few
d_gene: TRBD1